This T cell receptor beta chain came from a study of blood T cell repertoires in COVID-19. In the original workflow: Amplifying reference gene primers gave estimates of nucleated cell counts. TCRdb's copy holds only in-frame clones and misses some; the assay was immunoSEQ multiplex PCR. The DNA was the basis for D and trimming; V, J and clone size are from that table. The sample holds around 180,000 clones, around 72% seen once. The CDR3 loop spans 17 amino acids. The specimen was peripheral blood. The origin of this receptor is a woman of 80 years or more with acute or convalescent COVID-19. V gene TRBV21-1 combines with J gene TRBJ2-3; the table's D call, TRBD2, was not checked against the DNA. TRBV21-1 is a listed pseudogene. As DNA, the CDR3 is TGTGCCAGCAGCCCCTTCAAGAGCGGGAGAACGACAGATACGCAGTATTTT. Translation: CASSPFKSGRTTDTQYF.